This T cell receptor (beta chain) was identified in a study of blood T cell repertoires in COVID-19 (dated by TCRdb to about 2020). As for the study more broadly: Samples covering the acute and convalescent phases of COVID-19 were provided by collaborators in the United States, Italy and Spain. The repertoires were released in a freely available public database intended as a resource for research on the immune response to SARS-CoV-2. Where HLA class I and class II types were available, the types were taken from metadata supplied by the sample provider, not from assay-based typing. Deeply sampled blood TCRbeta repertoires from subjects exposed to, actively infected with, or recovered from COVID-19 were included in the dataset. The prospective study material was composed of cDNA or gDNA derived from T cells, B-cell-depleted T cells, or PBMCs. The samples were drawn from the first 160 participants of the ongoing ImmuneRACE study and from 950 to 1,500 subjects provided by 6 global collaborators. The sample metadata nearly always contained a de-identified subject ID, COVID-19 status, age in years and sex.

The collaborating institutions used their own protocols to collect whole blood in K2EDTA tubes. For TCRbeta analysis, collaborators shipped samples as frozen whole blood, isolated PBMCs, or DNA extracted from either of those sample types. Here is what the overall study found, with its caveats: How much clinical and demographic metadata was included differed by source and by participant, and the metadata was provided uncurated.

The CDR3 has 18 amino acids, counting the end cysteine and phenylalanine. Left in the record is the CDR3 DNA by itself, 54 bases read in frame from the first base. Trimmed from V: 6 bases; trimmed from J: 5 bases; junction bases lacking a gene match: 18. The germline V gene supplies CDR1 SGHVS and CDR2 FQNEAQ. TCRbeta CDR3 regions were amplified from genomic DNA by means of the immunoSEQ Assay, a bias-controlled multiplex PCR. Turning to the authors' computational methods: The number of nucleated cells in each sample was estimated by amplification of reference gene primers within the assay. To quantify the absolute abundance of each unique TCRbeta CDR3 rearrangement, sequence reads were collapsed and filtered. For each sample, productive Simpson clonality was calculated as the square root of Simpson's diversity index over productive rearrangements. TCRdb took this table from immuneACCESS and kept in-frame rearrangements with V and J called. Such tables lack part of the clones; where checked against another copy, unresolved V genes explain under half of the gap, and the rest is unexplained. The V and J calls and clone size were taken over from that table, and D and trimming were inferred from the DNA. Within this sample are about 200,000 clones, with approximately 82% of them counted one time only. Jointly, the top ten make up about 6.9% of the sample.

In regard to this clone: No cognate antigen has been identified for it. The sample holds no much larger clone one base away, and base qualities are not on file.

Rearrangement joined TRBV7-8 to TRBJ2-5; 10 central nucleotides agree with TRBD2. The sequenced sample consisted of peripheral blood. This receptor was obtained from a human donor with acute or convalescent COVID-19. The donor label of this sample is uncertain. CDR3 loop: CASSSSGRAGGVAETQYF. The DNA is TGTGCCAGCAGTTCGAGCGGGAGGGCCGGGGGTGTTGCGGAGACCCAGTACTTC. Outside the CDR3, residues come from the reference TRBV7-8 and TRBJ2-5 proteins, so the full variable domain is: GAGVSQSPRYKVAKRGQDVALRCDPISGHVSLFWYQQALGQGPEFLTYFQNEAQLDKSGLPSDRFFAERPEGSVSTLKIQRTQQEDSAVYLCASSSSGRAGGVAETQYFGPGTRLLVL.